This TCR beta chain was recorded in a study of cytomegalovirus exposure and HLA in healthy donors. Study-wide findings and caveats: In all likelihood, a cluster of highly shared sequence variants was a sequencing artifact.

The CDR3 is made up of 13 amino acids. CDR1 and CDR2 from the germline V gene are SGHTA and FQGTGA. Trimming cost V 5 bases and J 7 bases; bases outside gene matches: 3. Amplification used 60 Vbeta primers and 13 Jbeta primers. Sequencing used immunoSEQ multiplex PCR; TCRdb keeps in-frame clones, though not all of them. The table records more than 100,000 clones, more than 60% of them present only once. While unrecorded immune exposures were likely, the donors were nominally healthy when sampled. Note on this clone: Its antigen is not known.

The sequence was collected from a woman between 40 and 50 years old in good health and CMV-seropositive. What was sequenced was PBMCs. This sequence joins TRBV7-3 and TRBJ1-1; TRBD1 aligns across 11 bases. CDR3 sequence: CASSPGQGVEAFF. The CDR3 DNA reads TGTGCCAGCAGCCCGGGACAGGGGGTTGAAGCTTTCTTT. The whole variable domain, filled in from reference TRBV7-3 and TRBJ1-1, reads GAGVSQTPSNKVTEKGKYVELRCDPISGHTALYWYRQSLGQGPEFLIYFQGTGAADDSGLPNDRFFAVRPEGSVSTLKIQRTERGDSAVYLCASSPGQGVEAFFGQGTRLTVV.